The T cell receptor (beta chain) described here comes from a study of blood T cell repertoires in COVID-19 (dated by TCRdb to about 2020). A note on the overall study: The collaborator samples originated in the United States, Italy and Spain and spanned the acute and convalescent phases of COVID-19. The material from the prospective study consisted of cDNA or gDNA derived from T cells, B-cell-depleted T cells, or PBMCs. The dataset comprised deeply sampled blood TCRbeta repertoires from subjects exposed to, actively infected with, or recovered from COVID-19. The repertoires were made available in a free public database intended to serve as a resource for research on the immune response to SARS-CoV-2. Samples were obtained from the ongoing ImmuneRACE study (first 160 participants) and from about 1,300 subjects provided by 6 global collaborators. A de-identified subject ID, COVID-19 status, age in years and sex were almost always included in the sample metadata. Where HLA class I and class II types were available, the types were taken from metadata supplied by the sample provider, not from assay-based typing. What the research found in general, with its limitations: The quantity of clinical and demographic metadata differed by source and by participant and was supplied without curation.

Whole blood was collected in K2EDTA tubes by collaborating institutions according to the institutions' own protocols. For TCRbeta analysis, collaborators shipped samples as frozen whole blood, isolated PBMCs, or DNA extracted from either of those sample types. In the case of this clone: Its specific antigen is unknown. No quality values exist for individual bases; no much larger clone is one base distant.

TCRbeta CDR3 regions were amplified from genomic DNA by means of the immunoSEQ Assay, a bias-controlled multiplex PCR. The study's own analysis went as follows. Within the assay, amplification of reference gene primers was used to estimate how many nucleated cells each sample contained. To quantify the absolute abundance of each unique TCRbeta CDR3 rearrangement, sequence reads were collapsed and filtered. Productive Simpson clonality was computed per sample as the square root of Simpson's diversity index over productive rearrangements. The source is immuneACCESS, and TCRdb retained only in-frame sequences with V and J called. Part of the clones is not carried over; for the studies checked, unresolved V genes explain less than half of this, and the remainder is unexplained. The V and J calls and clone size come from that table; D and trimming were worked out from the DNA. The sample table shows about 150,000 clones, and 87% are seen once. 8.5% to 9.5% of the sample is taken by the ten largest.

The CDR3 sequence holds 16 residues, the cysteine and phenylalanine included. Only the CDR3 part of the read is kept: 48 bases, read in frame from the first base. Based on the germline V gene, the CDR1 and CDR2 sequences are SGHRS and YFSETQ. Trimming takes 4 bases from V and 4 bases from J, and the germline ends sit 20 bases apart. The sequence joins TRBV5-1 to TRBJ1-2; a weak D assignment points to TRBD1 (5 bases agree). The TCR sequence derives from a woman in her forties or fifties with active or convalescent COVID-19. Sequenced sample: peripheral blood. Here the CDR3 is given as CASSPGGTASPYGYTF. The DNA sequence is given as TGCGCCAGCAGCCCGGGGGGGACGGCTAGTCCCTATGGCTACACCTTC.